This T cell receptor beta chain was obtained from a study of OX40 agonist ivuxolimab in advanced cancers. Study-level points and caveats: CD8+ T cells showed, on average, more clonal expansion than CD4+ cells.

Concerning this clone: The antigen remains unidentified.

The protocol was immunoSEQ multiplex PCR, while the TCRdb copy is restricted to in-frame clones and leaves out a portion. This sample has over 30,000 clones, with about 87% found just once. Individuals having autoimmune disease history or systemic immunosuppression were not enrolled. Germline CDR1 SGHTA, CDR2 FQGNSA. V lost 5 bases, J lost 7 bases, and 10 bases lay in between. The CDR3 consists of 12 residues. Specimen: CD4+ or CD8+ T cells sorted from blood, collected in a trial of the OX40 agonist ivuxolimab. The chain links TRBV7-2 to TRBJ2-3, with D maybe TRBD2 (5 bases). The TCR sequence derives from an adult with an advanced solid tumor such as melanoma, head and neck, liver or kidney cancer. Here the CDR3 DNA reads TGTGCCAGCAGCCGCCCCGGGAATACGCAGTATTTT. Its translation: CASSRPGNTQYF. The full variable domain, completed using reference TRBV7-2 and TRBJ2-3, is GAGVSQSPSNKVTEKGKDVELRCDPISGHTALYWYRQSLGQGLEFLIYFQGNSAPDKSGLPSDRFSAERTGGSVSTLTIQRTQQEDSAVYLCASSRPGNTQYFGPGTRLTVL.